The clone carrying this TCR beta chain was seen a handful of times. Its antigen remains unknown. This CDR3 is built from 15 residues. Trimming took 5 bases from V and 4 from J, leaving 15 bases between them. CDR1 SGHTA and CDR2 FQGTGA come from the germline V gene. This entry comes from a study of T cells after yellow fever vaccination. Study overall: In the case of low-cell-number fractions, SMART-Seq v4 Ultra Low Input was used for preparation.

General study results and limits: The presence of abundant clonotypes contaminating from the bulk population was possible in FACS-sorted repertoires. Detected again after the booster were most primary-vaccination clones, at about 96% CD4 and approximately 90% CD8.

It was through 5'RACE template switching that TCR cDNA was made, with a universal primer site and UMIs added. Via MiXCR, TCRdb re-called the 5' RACE reads, giving one row per CDR3 protein. The top ten clones hold under 20% of a sample with 300,000 or so distinct CDR3 sequences, approximately 8% of them seen once. The clonotype was recovered from a man aged 18 to 35 who received the YFV17D yellow fever vaccine. Here the sequenced sample was PBMCs, taken more than 40 days after the first yellow fever vaccination. V gene TRBV7-3 combines with J gene TRBJ1-3, with D possibly TRBD1 on 5 matching bases. The CDR3 sequence is CASSLEGYKGNTIYF. As DNA, the CDR3 is TGTGCCAGCAGCCTAGAGGGGTACAAAGGAAACACCATATATTTT.